Below are 16 T cell receptor beta chains sequenced from a single sample in a study of blood T cell repertoires in COVID-19. The method was immunoSEQ multiplex PCR; TCRdb's version includes in-frame clones alone and lacks a portion of them. This sample has 430,000 or so clones, with roughly 90% found just once. Sequencing used PBMCs or T cells enriched from blood (not recorded which). The receptors were sampled from a woman in her thirties or forties who had recovered from COVID-19.

The rearrangement joins TRBV2 to TRBJ1-1; D perhaps matches TRBD1 (6 bases). Germline loops: CDR1 SNHLY, CDR2 FYNNEI. CDR3 size: 16 residues. The V end lost 7 bases, the J end lost 0 bases, and 18 bases lay between the germline ends. CDR3 amino acids: CASILVGGGMNTEAFF. The DNA for the CDR3 is TGTGCCAGCATTCTCGTAGGGGGGGGGATGAACACTGAAGCTTTCTTT.

The rearrangement joins TRBV5-8 to TRBJ2-1; the D gene is possibly TRBD2 (5 bases). The CDR3 sequence is 14 residues long. Trimming removed 2 bases from V and 9 bases from J, with 15 bases in between. Germline loops: CDR1 SGHTS, CDR2 YDEGEE. The CDR3 reads CASSFGRAGIEQFF. The CDR3 coding sequence is TGTGCCAGCAGCTTTGGGAGAGCCGGGATTGAGCAGTTCTTC.

The V and J genes are TRBV19 and TRBJ2-2; D perhaps matches TRBD2 (6 bases). V lost 3 bases and J lost 3, with 14 bases in between. Germline-derived CDR1 and CDR2 are LNHDA and SQIVND (reference sequence). CDR3 length equals 16 residues. CDR3 protein: CASSINRGIDTGELFF. The CDR3 coding sequence is TGTGCCAGTAGTATCAATCGCGGGATCGACACCGGGGAGCTGTTTTTT.

This chain joins TRBV5-1 and TRBJ1-3; D uncertain. V was cut by 3 bases and J by 0 bases, with 10 bases left in between. Germline V gives CDR1 SGHRS, CDR2 YFSETQ. CDR3 size: 15 residues. CDR3 coding DNA: TGCGCCAGCAGCTATTCGGGGATCTCTGGAAACACCATATATTTT. As protein: CASSYSGISGNTIYF.

This clone turned up a few times. The chain links TRBV13 to TRBJ1-1, with unresolved D. The V gene's germline CDR1 is PRHDT and CDR2 FYEKMQ (reference sequence). Trimming stripped 4 bases from V and 6 bases from J, with 9 bases between. CDR3 length: 12 residues. The CDR3 loop is CASSYPSPEAFF. CDR3 nucleotides: TGTGCCAGCAGCTATCCCTCCCCTGAAGCTTTCTTT.

The J gene is TRBJ2-7, the V gene TRBV27; 11 nucleotides align to TRBD1. V was pared by 6 bases and J by 7 bases, with 5 bases of the junction left unmatched. The CDR3 loop spans 13 amino acids. Looked up from germline, CDR1 is MNHEY and CDR2 is SMNVEV (reference sequence). CDR3 nucleotide sequence: TGTGCCAGCAGCGGACAGGGGGCTCGTGAGCAGTACTTC. Translation gives CASSGQGAREQYF.

As to this clone: Other nucleotide sequences from this sample produce the same CDR3. The J gene is TRBJ2-2, the V gene TRBV18, with TRBD2 matching 7 bases. The CDR3 sequence is 16 residues long. Trimming removed 0 bases from V and 3 bases from J; junction bases left unmatched: 4. Germline CDR1 is KGHSH and CDR2 is LQKENI. The CDR3 sequence: CASSPPGGRDTGELFF. In DNA, the CDR3 is TGTGCCAGCTCACCACCGGGAGGGAGAGACACCGGGGAGCTGTTTTTT.

This clone was seen once. This chain connects TRBV6-6 to TRBJ2-5; no reliable D call. CDR1 is MNHNY and CDR2 is SVGAGI in the germline V gene (reference sequence). V gave up 4 bases and J gave up 5 bases, with 8 bases separating them. The CDR3 extends over 12 amino acids. The CDR3, as DNA: TGTGCCAGCAGTTCCCTCGGGGAGACCCAGTACTTC. This translates into CASSSLGETQYF.

This clone was seen more than once but under ten times. The chain recombines TRBV18 with TRBJ1-2; weak D call: TRBD1 (5 bases). There are 14 residues in the CDR3. Germline V gives CDR1 KGHSH, CDR2 LQKENI. V shed 3 bases and J shed 4 bases, with 12 bases lying between them. The DNA of the CDR3 is TGTGCCAGCTCACCCCAGCAGGGTGGCTATGGCTACACCTTC. This sequence encodes CASSPQQGGYGYTF.

The rearrangement joins TRBV5-4 to TRBJ2-7, with D possibly being TRBD2 (5 bases). Germline CDR1 and CDR2: SGHNT and YYREEE (reference sequence). The germline V and J ends were trimmed by 2 bases and 2 bases, with 11 bases remaining between them. The CDR3 has 14 residues. Here the CDR3 DNA reads TGTGCCAGCAGCTTCGGACTGAAGACCTACGAGCAGTACTTC. It yields the protein CASSFGLKTYEQYF.

The chain links TRBV19 to TRBJ1-5; TRBD1 is a possible D gene (5 bases). The CDR3 is made up of 15 amino acids. Trimming stripped 4 bases from V and 4 bases from J, with 14 bases between. Germline assignment: CDR1 LNHDA and CDR2 SQIVND (reference sequence). CDR3 DNA sequence: TGTGCCAGTAGTAAGGGCAGGGTTGTAAATCAGCCCCAGCATTTT. Translation gives CASSKGRVVNQPQHF.

V gene TRBV11-2 combines with J gene TRBJ1-1; D may be TRBD1 (5 bases). This CDR3 is 15 amino acids long. CDR1 and CDR2 (germline): SGHAT, FQNNGV. Trimming stripped 1 base from V and 0 bases from J, with 9 bases between. The CDR3 DNA follows: TGTGCCAGCAGCTTAGCGGGGGGGTTGAACACTGAAGCTTTCTTT. Its protein product is CASSLAGGLNTEAFF.

The chain couples TRBV5-1 to TRBJ1-1, with 7 bases identical to TRBD1. The length of the CDR3 is 14 residues. Trimming cost V 4 bases and J 3 bases; bases outside gene matches: 6. CDR1 SGHRS and CDR2 YFSETQ come from the germline V gene. This CDR3 is CASSPRTGDTEAFF. CDR3 DNA sequence: TGCGCCAGCAGCCCGAGAACAGGGGACACTGAAGCTTTCTTT.

The chain employs TRBV6-5 and TRBJ2-1; D gene uncertain. The germline CDR1 and CDR2 sequences are MNHEY and SVGAGI. V was cut by 0 bases and J by 10 bases, with 10 bases left in between. The CDR3 runs 13 residues. The CDR3 protein is CASSYSGLSEQFF. CDR3 sequence (DNA): TGTGCCAGCAGTTACTCGGGCCTGTCGGAGCAGTTCTTC.

The J gene is TRBJ2-7, the V gene TRBV3-1 (or the pseudogene TRBV3-2); the match to TRBD2 covers 9 bases. Germline CDR1 LGHDT, CDR2 YNNKEL (reference sequence). The CDR3 covers 16 residues. V trimming: 0 bases; J trimming: 5 bases; junction bases outside the gene matches: 8. The CDR3 DNA reads as TGTGCCAGCAGCCAAGATTCGCGGGAGGGCCTCCACGAGCAGTACTTC. It translates to CASSQDSREGLHEQYF.

This chain connects TRBV24-1 to TRBJ2-1, with D possibly matching TRBD2 (6 bases). Trimming pared 9 bases from V and 2 bases from J, leaving 10 bases between. The germline gives CDR1 KGHDR, CDR2 SFDVKD. The CDR3 extends over 13 amino acids. CDR3 DNA: TGTGCCACCGCTGGCGGGGCCTACAATGAGCAGTTCTTC. Translating gives CATAGGAYNEQFF.